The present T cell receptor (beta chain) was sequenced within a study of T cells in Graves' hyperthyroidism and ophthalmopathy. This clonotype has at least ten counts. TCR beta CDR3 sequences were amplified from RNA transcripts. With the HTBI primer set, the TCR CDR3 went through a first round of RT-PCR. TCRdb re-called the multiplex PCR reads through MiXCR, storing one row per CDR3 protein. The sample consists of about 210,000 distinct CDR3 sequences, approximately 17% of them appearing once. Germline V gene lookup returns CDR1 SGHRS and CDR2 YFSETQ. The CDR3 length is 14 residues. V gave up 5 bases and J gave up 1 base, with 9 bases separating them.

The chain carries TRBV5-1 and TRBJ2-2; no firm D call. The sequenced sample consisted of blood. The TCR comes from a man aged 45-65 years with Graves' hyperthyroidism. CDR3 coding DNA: TGCGCCAGCAGTGAAAACAGGAACACCGGGGAGCTGTTTTTT. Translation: CASSENRNTGELFF.